These 2 T cell receptor beta chains share one sample of origin, sequenced in a study of shared clonotypes between healthy human individuals. Libraries were prepared by immunoSEQ multiplex PCR; TCRdb keeps only in-frame clonotypes and omits some of them. The sample carries roughly 1,800,000 clones, less than 95% recorded once. CD45RO-negative cells were positively selected for CCR7, leaving out terminally differentiated effector memory CD45RA+ cells. The sample taken for sequencing was naive CD8+ T cells sorted from blood. The source of these receptors is a man between 18 and 35 years old in good health.

The gene calls are TRBV27 and TRBJ2-7; 7 positions agree with TRBD1. J lost 6 bases, V lost 2 bases, and 4 bases had no gene match. The germline V gene encodes CDR1 MNHEY and CDR2 SMNVEV (reference sequence). The CDR3 loop spans 13 amino acids. Written as DNA, the CDR3 is TGTGCCAGCAGTTTAAGGGGGCCGGGCGAGCAGTACTTC. This translates into CASSLRGPGEQYF.

This chain connects TRBV15 to TRBJ1-1; no clear D gene. Germline V gene sequence: CDR1 LNHNV, CDR2 YYDKDF (reference sequence). The CDR3 is 13 amino acids. Trimming removed 5 bases from V and 5 bases from J, with 12 bases in between. The CDR3 region has the DNA TGTGCCACCAGCGTTGCGACTGGAACTGAAGCTTTCTTT. This codes for CATSVATGTEAFF. Full variable domain (rest looked up from reference TRBV15 and TRBJ1-1): DAMVIQNPRYQVTQFGKPVTLSCSQTLNHNVMYWYQQKSSQAPKLLFHYYDKDFNNEADTPDNFQSRRPNTSFCFLDIRSPGLGDTAMYLCATSVATGTEAFFGQGTRLTVV.